Below are 15 T cell receptor beta chains sequenced from a single sample in a study of T and B cells in COVID-19 patients. BIOMED2 TRB-A/B primer pools were used in multiplex TRB PCR. One entry per CDR3 protein, called by TCRdb with MiXCR from the multiplex PCR reads. The repertoire includes approximately 8,300 distinct CDR3 sequences, 37% of them detected once, and about 53% sits in the top ten. Each TRB amplification used about 250-550 ng of genomic DNA from blood. Sample: blood. These receptors all stem from a human donor with active COVID-19.

The chain recombines TRBV12-3 or TRBV12-4 with TRBJ2-1; 8 bases match TRBD2. The CDR3 has 12 amino acids. V lost 5 bases and J lost 10; bases outside the gene matches: 4. This chain's CDR3 is CASSPLAGEQFF. CDR3 nucleotides: TGTGCCAGCAGTCCGCTAGCGGGCGAGCAGTTCTTC.

J is TRBJ2-1 and V is TRBV4-3, with D perhaps matching TRBD1 or TRBD2 (5 bases each). The germline gives CDR1 LGHNA, CDR2 YSLEER. V gave up 8 bases and J gave up 15 bases, with 17 bases separating them. This CDR3 has 11 residues. The CDR3 DNA sequence: TGCGCCAGCTCCCAAGGGGAGACTCCGTTCTTC. Its protein product is CASSQGETPFF.

This clonotype was recorded a few times. This chain joins TRBV5-4 and TRBJ2-2; TRBD1 agrees at 9 bases. Germline assignment: CDR1 SGHNT and CDR2 YYREEE (reference sequence). The CDR3 extends over 16 amino acids. J lost 5 bases, V lost 3 bases, and 8 bases had no gene match. Here the CDR3 reads CASSYEPGQGTGELFF. The CDR3 nucleotides read TGTGCCAGCAGCTACGAACCGGGACAGGGAACCGGGGAGCTGTTTTTT.

J is TRBJ2-3 and V is TRBV6-2 or TRBV6-3; tentatively, D is TRBD1 (5 bases). Germline V gives CDR1 MNHEY, CDR2 SVGEGT. V lost 6 bases to trimming and J lost 2 bases, with 27 bases between them. The CDR3 consists of 19 residues. The CDR3 DNA is TGTGCCAGCAGGCCCTGGGGCGGACGAACCGCACCCTACACAGATACGCAGTATTTT. Protein: CASRPWGGRTAPYTDTQYF.

V and J are TRBV6-2 or TRBV6-3 and TRBJ1-2; D not certain. Germline CDR1 and CDR2: MNHEY and SVGEGT. V was pared by 6 bases and J by 8 bases, with 13 bases between. The CDR3 is 12 residues long. This CDR3 reads CASSLWARGYTF. In nucleotides, the CDR3 is TGTGCCAGCAGCCTGTGGGCTCGGGGCTACACCTTC.

Concerning this clonotype: A much larger clone is a single base away; this may be a read error. The rearrangement uses TRBV19 and TRBJ2-1; no reliable D call. CDR3 length: 14 residues. Germline CDR1 and CDR2: LNHDA and SQIVND (reference sequence). V lost 0 bases, J lost 1 base, and 4 bases lay in between. CDR3 loop: CASSIDGSYNEQFF. CDR3 in DNA: TGTGCCAGTAGTATAGATGGGTCCTACAATGAGCAGTTCTTC.

CDR3 region: CSASIDGTPNTEAFF. The CDR3 DNA is TGCAGTGCATCTATCGACGGTACACCGAACACTGAAGCTTTCTTT. V is TRBV20-1 and J is TRBJ1-1, with D unresolved. Germline-derived CDR1 and CDR2 are DFQATT and SNEGSKA (reference sequence). Trimming left V 6 bases short and J 1 base short, with 18 bases between. The CDR3 consists of 15 residues.

This rearrangement joins TRBV20-1 to TRBJ2-1, with TRBD2 identical over 16 bases. The CDR3 sequence is 14 residues long. The junction had 8 bases not matched to a gene; V was cut back by 6 bases and J by 12 bases. CDR1 and CDR2 from the germline V gene are DFQATT and SNEGSKA (reference sequence). The CDR3 reads CSARGTSGRGWQFF. In DNA form, the CDR3 reads TGCAGTGCCCGCGGGACTAGCGGGAGGGGATGGCAGTTCTTC.

By its share, this clonotype is medium-sized (0.01 to 0.1%). This chain connects TRBV27 to TRBJ1-6, with D possibly matching TRBD1 (6 bases). V dropped 5 bases and J dropped 5 bases, with 22 bases sitting between them. Germline V gene data show CDR1 as MNHEY and CDR2 as SMNVEV (reference sequence). The CDR3 contains 18 residues. DNA of the CDR3: TGTGCCAGCAGTCCGCTAACCCCAGGGGAGGGGGATAATTCACCCCTCCACTTT. This encodes CASSPLTPGEGDNSPLHF.

The chain recombines TRBV6-2 or TRBV6-3 with TRBJ1-5; 10 bases agree with TRBD1. Germline CDR1 is MNHEY and CDR2 is SVGEGT. The CDR3 is made up of 15 amino acids. The trim removed 7 bases at V and 11 bases at J, leaving 14 bases unmatched. For the CDR3, the DNA is TGTGCCAGCACCGCCGGGGACAGGGGTTTATCGACCCAGCATTTT. This sequence encodes CASTAGDRGLSTQHF.

The J gene is TRBJ2-1, the V gene TRBV6-5, with a possible D match to TRBD1 (5 bases). V gave up 5 bases and J gave up 9 bases, with 11 bases separating them. This CDR3 has 12 residues. Per germline, CDR1 MNHEY and CDR2 SVGAGI. The CDR3 DNA is TGTGCCAGCAGTGCAGGGTCGGGTGAGCAGTTCTTC. This codes for CASSAGSGEQFF.

The chain uses TRBV6-2 or TRBV6-3 and TRBJ2-6; possibly TRBD1 for D (5 bases). The CDR3 extends over 20 amino acids. Germline CDR1 MNHEY, CDR2 SVGEGT. The V end was cut by 3 bases, the J end by 1 base, with 22 bases between. DNA for the CDR3: TGTGCCAGCAGTTATAACTTGACTTGGGGCCCTATATCTGGGGCCAACGTCCTGACTTTC. This codes for CASSYNLTWGPISGANVLTF.

Of note for this clonotype: This may stem from a read error, because a much larger clone lies one nucleotide away. V and J are TRBV29-1 and TRBJ2-1; the match to TRBD2 covers 8 bases. Germline V gene sequence: CDR1 SQVTM, CDR2 ANQGSEA. V gave up 8 bases and J gave up 6 bases; unmatched junction bases: 12. The CDR3 has 14 residues. CDR3 DNA: TGCAGCCCCGGGGGACTAGGGGTCCCCAATGAGCAGTTCTTC. Amino acids: CSPGGLGVPNEQFF.

The rearrangement uses TRBV19 and TRBJ1-2; D gene uncertain. CDR3 length: 16 amino acids. V lost 0 bases, J lost 4 bases, and 15 bases lay in between. Germline values: CDR1 LNHDA, CDR2 SQIVND (reference sequence). Written as DNA, the CDR3 is TGTGCCAGTAGTATAGAGTGGGGAGGTGGTGGCTATGGCTACACCTTC. This translates into CASSIEWGGGGYGYTF.

A few counts support this clonotype. V gene TRBV6-5 combines with J gene TRBJ1-1; D unresolved. With 6 bases removed from V and 5 bases from J, the gap between germline ends came to 7 bases. Germline CDR1 is MNHEY and CDR2 is SVGAGI. The CDR3 length is 11 residues. DNA for the CDR3: TGTGCCAGCAGCTCTAATACTGAAGCTTTCTTT. Translation gives CASSSNTEAFF.